The present TCR beta chain was sequenced within a study of cytomegalovirus exposure and HLA in healthy donors (dated by TCRdb to 2016 to 2017). With respect to the entire study: In an earlier analysis of under 600 of the donors, 276 Gb of sequence data and 95 million to 130 million unique TCR beta sequences from approximately 180 million T cells were reported. About 330 gigabases of sequencing data and 91 million or so unique TCR sequences made up an early release that covered 500 to 650 HLA-typed donors. Of the approximately 400 genotyped donors, roughly 80% fell in the genetic ancestry cluster associated with self-reported Caucasian donors. The aim of the study was to test whether cataloging public T cell receptors could identify signatures of past pathogen exposure. The study profiled the T cell repertoires of about 640 subjects by immunosequencing and related them to cytomegalovirus serostatus. Besides the first cohort of roughly 640 subjects, a separate validation cohort made up of roughly 120 different subjects was used. The study combined high-throughput TCR immunosequencing, statistical association of individual TCRs with disease status, and machine learning to predict cytomegalovirus infection status. A later analysis re-examined previously published TCR beta repertoires from more than 650 donors and added high-resolution HLA genotyping to investigate patterns of TCR occurrence. Rather than using new phenotypic data, the later analysis identified candidate immune exposures from TCR beta sequences and from how often those sequences occurred across donors. In an earlier analysis of a few hundred of the donors, high-throughput TCR beta sequencing was used to judge whether each TCR beta V gene segment behaved as functional or pseudogenic. Donor age, sex, ethnicity and CMV serostatus were collected together with the repertoire data. A later genetic analysis took genome-wide SNP genotypes for about 55% of the 666 donors and used that subset as a discovery cohort. Every discovery cohort repertoire had been produced on one sequencing platform. Both class I and class II loci were covered by HLA typing, at four-digit resolution. Typing coverage differed by locus: A, B, C, DRB1 and DQB1 were typed in roughly 620-630 donors, DQA1 in 500 to 550, DPA1 in roughly 590, and DPB1 in around 490. A few DR-DQ haplotypes were treated as single units for association and clustering because of strong linkage in the cohort. Among some 400 genotyped donors of the cohort, an average of around 240,000 unique TCR beta nucleotide sequences was sequenced per donor, of which about 19% were non-productive.

Note on this clone: The antigen this receptor binds is unknown. No base qualities exist here, and no much larger clone lies one base off it.

The cohort comprised some 700 healthy bone marrow donors. At the time of sampling, every cohort member was nominally healthy, though immune exposures that went unrecorded were likely present. The donor tested CMV seropositive and was one of the 289 seropositive cohort members. A peripheral blood sample was collected from each donor, and TCR beta sequencing was performed on peripheral blood mononuclear cells. Genomic DNA extraction from the blood cell samples was performed with the Qiagen DNeasy Blood Extraction Kit. Points the paper makes about the study in general: The sequencing pipeline was judged likely to have produced a cluster of highly shared sequence variants as a technical artifact. The only immune exposure information available for the cohort was CMV serostatus. Over 15 rarely observed V segments, including chromosome 9 orphons, were excluded from the earlier analysis of some 590 of the donors because counts were too low. Because the 87-base-pair reads could not distinguish some IMGT-functional V segments, including TRBV6-2 and TRBV6-3, those segments were excluded. The authors suggested that the approach could potentially be generalized to other disease states and immunological phenotypes. Roughly uniform sequencing depth across donors was assumed in presence/absence analyses, although this assumption may not hold. A further reported finding was that TCR beta sequences accurately predicted the HLA-A and HLA-B alleles for most subjects in the first cohort. The study listed 150 to 200 TCR beta chains as associated with cytomegalovirus. Most TCR sequences were observed very rarely across donors, whereas some public TCRs were present in many individuals. A later genetic analysis reported fewer N-insertions in productive TCRs among donors in an Asian-associated ancestry cluster than the roughly 670-donor mean. A later analysis found that HLA-associated TCR beta chains were more clonally expanded and had lower generation probabilities than equally common non-associated chains. In a later analysis, most CMV-associated TCR beta chains were found to appear HLA-restricted, with HLA associations seemingly driven largely by CMV exposure. Correlated functional status among segregating V segments might reflect linkage disequilibrium, but an unknown experimental factor could not be ruled out. Because HLA typing was missing for some donors at each locus, association tests included only the typed subset. An earlier analysis of 450 to 750 of the donors showed that most TCR beta V segments appeared in productive rearrangements either about 87% or about 30% of the time, which broadly matched IMGT annotations. When HLA alleles, especially DR and DQ, strongly co-occurred, TCR associations were difficult to assign to individual alleles. At a false discovery rate of 0.05, a later analysis linked some 17,000 TCR beta sequences to specific HLA alleles. An association between a missense DCLRE1C variant and V-gene and J-gene trimming of TCR beta chains was found in a later genetic analysis and replicated in an independent cohort. In a later analysis, TCR association rates were found to vary across HLA loci, with the most associated TCRs seen for DRB1 alleles and the fewest for HLA-C alleles. In both the original and validation cohorts, the classifier was reported to diagnose cytomegalovirus status with high specificity and sensitivity. Three of the identified cytomegalovirus-associated TCR beta chains were confirmed in vitro to be specific for cytomegalovirus antigens. The cohort was sequenced for TCR beta chains only, and without alpha or paired-chain data the features that could be detected were limited. In a later analysis, several top co-occurrence clusters were reported to appear linked to parvovirus B19, influenza, CMV and Epstein-Barr virus.

V was cut back by 2 bases and J by 2 bases, leaving a gap of 12 bases between them. The CDR3 goes from the cysteine to the phenylalanine over 16 residues. Kept here is only the CDR3 DNA, which spans 48 bases and is read in frame from base 1. The germline V gene sets CDR1 to MGHDK and CDR2 to SYGVNS. Libraries were made using the immunoSEQ multiplex PCR assay. For the multiplex PCR, a mixture combining 60 forward primers for TCR Vbeta segments and 13 reverse primers for TCR Jbeta segments was used. The CDR3 region of rearranged TCR beta genes was amplified from genomic DNA with a multiplex PCR assay. On the Illumina HiSeq System, the amplified TCR beta libraries were sequenced as 87-base-pair reads. The original pipeline was this. A later analysis counted about 82 million unique TCR beta chains across the 650 to 800 repertoires, and 10 million to 12 million of these chains were shared by at least two donors. Raw reads were error-corrected and collapsed into unique sequences with a nearest-neighbor algorithm that merged closely related sequences to remove PCR and sequencing errors. To assign V, D and J gene segments, CDR3 sequences were aligned to IMGT reference sequences. For a sequence to be retained, a match of at least six nucleotides to both a V gene segment and a J gene segment was required. Rearrangements were classified as productive when the CDR3 lacked stop codons and remained in frame with V and J, and all other rearrangements were classified as non-productive. CDR3 was defined by IMGT convention, running from the second conserved V-encoded cysteine to the conserved J-encoded phenylalanine. The earlier analysis of around 640 of the donors excluded sequences that lacked an unambiguous match to a single V gene segment. An earlier analysis of a few hundred of the donors called V segments functional above 56.7% productive rearrangements and segregating when the between-donor standard deviation exceeded 5%. To diagnose cytomegalovirus status from the catalog of TCR beta chain sequences, a statistical classification framework was built. In a later analysis, V and J genes were assigned by comparing TCR nucleotide sequences against IMGT/GENE-DB human TR gene sequences. Using the TCRdist pipeline, a later analysis assigned CDR3 sequences along with most-parsimonious VDJ recombination scenarios. In a later analysis, every TCR beta chain was defined by the combination of its CDR3 amino acid sequence and its V-gene family, and reads without a unique V-gene family were dropped. As a way to deal with suspected cross-contamination and a sequencing artifact, a later analysis dropped hundreds of nucleotide sequences that were highly shared and had low generation probability. A later analysis calculated a clonal expansion index for each public chain from normalized within-repertoire ranks of inferred template counts. In a later analysis, generation probabilities were computed with a VDJ recombination model fitted to out-of-frame rearrangements, and the resulting probabilities were checked against IGoR. In a later analysis, hypergeometric tests were used to score TCR-TCR, TCR-HLA and TCR-CMV co-occurrence, with a repertoire-size bias correction applied to TCR pairs. False discovery rates were estimated in a later analysis by permuting HLA or CMV assignments 20 times. A later analysis grouped co-occurring TCRs with DBSCAN, adding TCRdist sequence similarity when clustering within HLA-allele-positive subsets. For co-occurrence clustering, repertoires with fewer than 30,000 or more than 120,000 public chains were excluded, along with a handful of repertoires with anomalous nucleotide sharing. In its TCRdb copy, this immuneACCESS table keeps in-frame sequences only and misses some clones. Where compared with another copy, unresolved V genes explain less than half of these, and the others have no known cause. For V, J and clone size, that table is used; D and trimming come from the DNA. The sample table records some 140,000 clones; more than 70% of these occur just once. Jointly, the top ten make up 1% to 1.5% of the sample.

The source material was PBMCs. The TCR comes from a male donor in good health and CMV-seropositive. The chain is assembled from TRBV25-1 and TRBJ1-4, with the D gene not clear enough to name. Here is the DNA: TGTGCCAGCAGTGAAAGGCGGGGTGCGACTAATGAAAAACTGTTTTTT. This codes for CASSERRGATNEKLFF.